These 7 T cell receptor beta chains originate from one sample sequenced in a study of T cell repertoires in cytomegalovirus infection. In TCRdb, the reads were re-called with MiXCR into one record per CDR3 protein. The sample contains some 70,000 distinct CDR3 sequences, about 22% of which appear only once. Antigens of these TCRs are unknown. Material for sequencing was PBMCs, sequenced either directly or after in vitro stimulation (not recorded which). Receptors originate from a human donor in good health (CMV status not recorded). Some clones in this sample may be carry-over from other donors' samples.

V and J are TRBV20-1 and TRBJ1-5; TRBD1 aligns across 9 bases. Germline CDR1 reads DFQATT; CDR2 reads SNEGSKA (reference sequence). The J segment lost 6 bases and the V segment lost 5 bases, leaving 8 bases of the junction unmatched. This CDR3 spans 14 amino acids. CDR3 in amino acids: CSADTGGGLQPQHF. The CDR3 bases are TGCAGTGCTGACACAGGGGGCGGACTTCAGCCCCAGCATTTT.

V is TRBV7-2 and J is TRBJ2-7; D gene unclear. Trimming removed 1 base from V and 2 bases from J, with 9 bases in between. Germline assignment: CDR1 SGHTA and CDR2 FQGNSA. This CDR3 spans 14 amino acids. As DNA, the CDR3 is TGTGCCAGCAGCTTAGGCGATTCCCCCTACGAGCAGTACTTC. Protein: CASSLGDSPYEQYF.

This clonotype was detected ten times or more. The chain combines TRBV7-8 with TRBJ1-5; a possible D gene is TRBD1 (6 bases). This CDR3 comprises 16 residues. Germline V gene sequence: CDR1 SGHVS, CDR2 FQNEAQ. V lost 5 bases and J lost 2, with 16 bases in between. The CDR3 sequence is CASSPSLRQGNQPQHF. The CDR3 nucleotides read TGTGCCAGCAGCCCTTCCCTACGACAGGGCAATCAGCCCCAGCATTTT.

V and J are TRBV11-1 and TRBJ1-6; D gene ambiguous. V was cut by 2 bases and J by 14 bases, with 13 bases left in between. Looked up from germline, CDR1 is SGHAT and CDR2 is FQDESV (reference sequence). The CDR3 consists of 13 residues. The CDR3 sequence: CASSLLGSATLHF. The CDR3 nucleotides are TGTGCCAGCAGCTTATTGGGGTCGGCCACCCTCCACTTT.

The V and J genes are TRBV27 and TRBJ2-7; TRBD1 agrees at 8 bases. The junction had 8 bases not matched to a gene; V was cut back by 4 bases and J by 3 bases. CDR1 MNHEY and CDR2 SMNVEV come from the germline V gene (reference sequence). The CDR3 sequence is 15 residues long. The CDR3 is CASSWTGLGGYEQYV. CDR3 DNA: TGTGCCAGCAGTTGGACAGGGTTGGGGGGCTACGAGCAGTACGTC.

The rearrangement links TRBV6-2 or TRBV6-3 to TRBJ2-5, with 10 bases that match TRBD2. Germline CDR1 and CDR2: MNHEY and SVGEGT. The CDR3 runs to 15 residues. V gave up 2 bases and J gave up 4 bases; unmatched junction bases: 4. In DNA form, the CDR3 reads TGTGCCAGCAGTTACCCCGCTAGCGGGAGAGAGACCCAGTACTTC. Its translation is CASSYPASGRETQYF.

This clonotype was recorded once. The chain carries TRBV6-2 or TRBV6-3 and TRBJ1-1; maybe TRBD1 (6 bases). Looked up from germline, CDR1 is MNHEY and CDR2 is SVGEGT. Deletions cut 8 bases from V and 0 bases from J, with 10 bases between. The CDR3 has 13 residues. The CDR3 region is CASVTGLNTEAFF. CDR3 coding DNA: TGTGCCAGCGTGACAGGTCTGAACACTGAAGCTTTCTTT.